The source of this TCR beta chain is a study of Ad26.COV2.S vaccination and SARS-CoV-2 variants. The overall study: A participant enrolled in the COV1001 Ad26.COV2.S trial arm provided the sample.

Looked up from germline, CDR1 is LGHNA and CDR2 is YSLEER. The CDR3 spans 15 residues. Trimming removed 4 bases from V and 9 bases from J, with 19 bases in between. Described treatment: around 19 received Ad26.COV2.S at low or high dose, single or two shots; 5 received placebo; per-sample allocation not given. Collection of the samples took place on day 63 after the first injection of vaccine or placebo. The data were produced by immunoSEQ multiplex PCR, yet TCRdb's version contains in-frame clones alone and is incomplete. This sample has over 450,000 clones, with 89% found just once. The receptor was derived from a person aged 18-60 years who received the Ad26.COV2.S COVID-19 vaccine or a placebo. This chain uses TRBV4-3 with TRBJ2-1; tentative D call: TRBD1 (6 bases). The specimen was peripheral blood, collected in a trial of Ad26.COV2.S vaccine versus placebo. The CDR3 loop is CASSLSIGGPPEQFF. The DNA of the CDR3 is TGCGCCAGCAGCCTATCTATTGGGGGCCCCCCTGAGCAGTTCTTC.